The entry below describes one TCR beta chain. Its antigen is still unknown. Some clones are missing from TCRdb's copy, which holds only in-frame ones; the method was immunoSEQ multiplex PCR. In the table there are roughly 1,100,000 clones, about 70% of which are singletons. V dropped 5 bases and J dropped 10 bases, with 18 bases sitting between them. Germline CDR1 MNHNS, CDR2 SASEGT. This CDR3 is 15 amino acids long. The data were obtained in a study of shared clonotypes between healthy human individuals. The study's findings and limits: Estimated richness was generally greater in naive than memory subsets.

This chain uses TRBV6-1 with TRBJ1-6; the D gene is possibly TRBD1 (5 bases). This TCR derives from a young man in good health. Material: memory CD4+ T cells sorted from blood. Subset noted: CD45RA-negative fraction. As DNA, the CDR3 is TGTGCCAGCAGTTCCGGGACTGGAGATTCCTCACCCCTCCACTTT. Residues: CASSSGTGDSSPLHF.